The rows below give T cell receptor beta chains drawn from one sample of a study of blood T cell repertoires in COVID-19. Repertoires were generated with immunoSEQ multiplex PCR, while TCRdb's copy carries only in-frame clones and drops some. The table lists approximately 290,000 clones, 90% of them singletons. Sequencing was done on a sample of PBMCs or T cells enriched from blood (not recorded which). The receptor source for this set is a woman between 25 and 40 years old who had recovered from COVID-19. CDR3s leave out the opening cysteine and the closing phenylalanine or tryptophan. Each record gives: J gene, V gene, CDR3 protein.

j_gene: TRBJ2-5; v_gene: TRBV7-9; CDR3aa: ASSPLGGARETQY
j_gene: TRBJ2-7; v_gene: TRBV2; CDR3aa: ASSLKGLAGGYEQY
j_gene: TRBJ2-7; v_gene: TRBV6-4; CDR3aa: ASSDSTGLYEQY
j_gene: TRBJ2-2; v_gene: TRBV12-5; CDR3aa: AKGQGPSLGELF
j_gene: TRBJ2-5; v_gene: TRBV10-3; CDR3aa: AISEVARGRETQY
j_gene: TRBJ1-5; v_gene: TRBV4-2; CDR3aa: ASSQFRDQPQH
j_gene: TRBJ2-7; v_gene: TRBV11-2; CDR3aa: ASSLGTGGYEQY
j_gene: TRBJ2-7; v_gene: TRBV7-6; CDR3aa: ASSLLADYEQY
j_gene: TRBJ1-1; v_gene: TRBV7-9; CDR3aa: ASSETGYTEAF
j_gene: TRBJ2-1; v_gene: TRBV29-1; CDR3aa: HKRAESSYNEQF
j_gene: TRBJ1-2; v_gene: TRBV5-1; CDR3aa: ASSPGTGGYGYT
j_gene: TRBJ2-1; v_gene: TRBV30; CDR3aa: AWIGTYYNEQF
j_gene: TRBJ2-5; v_gene: TRBV19; CDR3aa: ASSRQGKQETQY
j_gene: TRBJ1-1; v_gene: TRBV18; CDR3aa: ASSPSTEAF
j_gene: TRBJ1-5; v_gene: TRBV25-1; CDR3aa: ASSEYSSQPQH
j_gene: TRBJ1-1; v_gene: TRBV27; CDR3aa: ASSLSRRPWANTEAF
j_gene: TRBJ2-7; v_gene: TRBV29-1; CDR3aa: SVTGTPTYEQY
j_gene: TRBJ2-7; v_gene: TRBV19; CDR3aa: ASSPQSGSGVEQY
j_gene: TRBJ2-7; v_gene: TRBV7-2; CDR3aa: ASSPVGGAELGPYEQY
j_gene: TRBJ2-5; v_gene: TRBV5-1; CDR3aa: ASSAGTGGETQY
j_gene: TRBJ2-5; v_gene: TRBV11-1; CDR3aa: ASRGQQETQY
j_gene: TRBJ1-3; v_gene: TRBV30; CDR3aa: AWSRTGGNGNTIY
j_gene: TRBJ1-2; v_gene: TRBV5-1; CDR3aa: ASSLGAGYGYT
j_gene: TRBJ2-1; v_gene: TRBV7-2; CDR3aa: ASSSRDWGGPVNEQF
j_gene: TRBJ1-2; v_gene: TRBV14; CDR3aa: ASSQDVFYGYT
j_gene: TRBJ2-7; v_gene: TRBV7-9; CDR3aa: ASRGTSGNDEQY
j_gene: TRBJ1-5; v_gene: TRBV9; CDR3aa: ASSATEGAGQPQH
j_gene: TRBJ2-1; v_gene: TRBV6-2/TRBV6-3; CDR3aa: ASSYSRLAGSEQF
j_gene: TRBJ2-2; v_gene: TRBV19; CDR3aa: ASKMGDRDTGELF